The present entry profiles one T cell receptor beta chain with its context. Its antigen remains unknown. This sample was taken from a study of graft-versus-host responses after intestinal transplantation. Study overall: Transplants given to recipients were multivisceral, liver-intestinal, or isolated intestinal. Once they had received anti-thymocyte globulin induction, all recipients took tacrolimus and steroids for around three years.

Only in-frame clones appear in the TCRdb table, and some are missing; sequencing was by immunoSEQ multiplex PCR. The top ten clones hold around 0.2% of a sample with roughly 39,000 clones, about 95% of them seen once. In germline, CDR1 is SGHTA, CDR2 FQGNSA. J lost 2 bases, V lost 2 bases, and 7 bases had no gene match. The length of the CDR3 is 16 residues. General study points: Investigators detected GvH clones in recipient marrow, with some emerging earlier in ileum or blood. Peak levels of circulating GvH clones tracked with early post-transplant HvG declines.

This sequence joins TRBV7-2 and TRBJ2-5; 8 bases are a match to TRBD2. The input for sequencing was unstimulated CD8+ T cells sorted from spleen or lymph node cells, taken before transplant. The TCR originated in a human donor who was the organ donor for an intestinal transplant. The CDR3 DNA reads as TGTGCCAGCAGCTTAATAGCTAGCGGGCCTCAAGAGACCCAGTACTTC. This translates into CASSLIASGPQETQYF. Complete variable domain (other parts from reference TRBV7-2 and TRBJ2-5): GAGVSQSPSNKVTEKGKDVELRCDPISGHTALYWYRQSLGQGLEFLIYFQGNSAPDKSGLPSDRFSAERTGGSVSTLTIQRTQQEDSAVYLCASSLIASGPQETQYFGPGTRLLVL.